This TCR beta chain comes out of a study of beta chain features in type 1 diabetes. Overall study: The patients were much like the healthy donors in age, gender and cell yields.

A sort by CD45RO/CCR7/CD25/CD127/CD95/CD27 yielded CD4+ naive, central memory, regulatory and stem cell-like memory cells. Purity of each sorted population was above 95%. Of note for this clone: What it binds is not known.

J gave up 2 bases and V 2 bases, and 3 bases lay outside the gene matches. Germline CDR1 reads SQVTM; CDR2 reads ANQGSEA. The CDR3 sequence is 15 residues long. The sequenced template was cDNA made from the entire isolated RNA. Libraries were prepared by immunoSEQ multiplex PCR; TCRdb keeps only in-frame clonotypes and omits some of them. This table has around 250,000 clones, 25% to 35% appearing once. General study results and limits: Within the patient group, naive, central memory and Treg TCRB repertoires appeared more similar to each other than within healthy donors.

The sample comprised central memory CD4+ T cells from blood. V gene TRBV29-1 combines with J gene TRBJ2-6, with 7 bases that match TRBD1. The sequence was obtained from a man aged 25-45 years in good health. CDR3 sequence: CSVEKGATGANVLTF. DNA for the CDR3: TGCAGCGTTGAAAAGGGGGCGACTGGGGCCAACGTCCTGACTTTC.